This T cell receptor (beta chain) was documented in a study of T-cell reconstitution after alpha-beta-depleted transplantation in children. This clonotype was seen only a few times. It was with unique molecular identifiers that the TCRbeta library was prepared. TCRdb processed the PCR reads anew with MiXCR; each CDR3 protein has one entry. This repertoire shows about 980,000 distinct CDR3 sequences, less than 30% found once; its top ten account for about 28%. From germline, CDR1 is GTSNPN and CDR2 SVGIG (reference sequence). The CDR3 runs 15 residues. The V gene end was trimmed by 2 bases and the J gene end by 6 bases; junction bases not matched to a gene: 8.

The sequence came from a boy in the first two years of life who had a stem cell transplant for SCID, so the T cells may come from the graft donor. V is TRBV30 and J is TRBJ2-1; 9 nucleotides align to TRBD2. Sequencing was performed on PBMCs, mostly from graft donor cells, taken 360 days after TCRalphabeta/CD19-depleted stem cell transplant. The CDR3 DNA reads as TGTGCCTGGAGTCGGGGTAGCGGGGGATCCAATGAGCAGTTCTTC. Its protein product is CAWSRGSGGSNEQFF.